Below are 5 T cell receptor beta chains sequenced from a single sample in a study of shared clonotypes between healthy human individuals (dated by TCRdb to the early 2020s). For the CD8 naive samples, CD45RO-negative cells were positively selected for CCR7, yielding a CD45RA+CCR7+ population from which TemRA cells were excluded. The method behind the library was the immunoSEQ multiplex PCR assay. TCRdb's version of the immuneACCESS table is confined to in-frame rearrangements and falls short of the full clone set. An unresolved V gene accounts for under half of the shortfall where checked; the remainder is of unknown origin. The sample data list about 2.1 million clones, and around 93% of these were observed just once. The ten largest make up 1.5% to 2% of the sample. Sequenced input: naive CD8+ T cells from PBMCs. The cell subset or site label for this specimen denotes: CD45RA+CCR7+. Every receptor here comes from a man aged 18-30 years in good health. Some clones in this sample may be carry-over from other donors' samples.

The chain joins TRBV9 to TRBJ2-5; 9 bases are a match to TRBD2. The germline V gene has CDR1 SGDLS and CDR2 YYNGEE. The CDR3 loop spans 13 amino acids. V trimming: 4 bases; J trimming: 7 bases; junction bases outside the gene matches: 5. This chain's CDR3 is CASSLSGSGTQYF. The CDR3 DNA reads TGTGCCAGCAGCCTTAGCGGGAGCGGGACCCAGTACTTC.

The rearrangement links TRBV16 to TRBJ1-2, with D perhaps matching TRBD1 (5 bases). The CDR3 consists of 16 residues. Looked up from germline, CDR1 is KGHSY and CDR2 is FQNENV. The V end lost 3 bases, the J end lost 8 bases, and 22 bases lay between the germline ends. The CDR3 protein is CASSQLTATPIGGYTF. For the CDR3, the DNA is TGTGCCAGCAGCCAGTTGACAGCTACCCCCATTGGCGGCTACACCTTC.

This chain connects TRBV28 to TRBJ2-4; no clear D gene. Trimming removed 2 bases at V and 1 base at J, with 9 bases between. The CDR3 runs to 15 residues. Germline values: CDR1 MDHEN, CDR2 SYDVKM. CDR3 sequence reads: CASSLMGMAKNIQYF. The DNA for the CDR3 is TGTGCCAGCAGTTTAATGGGGATGGCCAAAAACATTCAGTACTTC.

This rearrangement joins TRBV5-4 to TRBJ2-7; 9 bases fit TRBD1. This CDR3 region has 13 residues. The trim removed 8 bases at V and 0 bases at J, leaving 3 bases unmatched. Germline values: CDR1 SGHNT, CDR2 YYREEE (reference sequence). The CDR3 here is CASRQGGSYEQYF. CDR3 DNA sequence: TGTGCCAGTCGACAGGGGGGCTCCTACGAGCAGTACTTC.

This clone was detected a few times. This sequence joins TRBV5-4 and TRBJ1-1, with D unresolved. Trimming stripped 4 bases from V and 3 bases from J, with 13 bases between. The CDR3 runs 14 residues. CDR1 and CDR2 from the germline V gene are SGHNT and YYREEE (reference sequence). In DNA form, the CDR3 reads TGTGCCAGCAGCCGGCGGAGCTTGGACACTGAAGCTTTCTTT. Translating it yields CASSRRSLDTEAFF.